This TCR beta chain was captured by sequencing in a study of human T cells and chemical hapten exposure. Study-level background: Sensitizing treatment utilized 2% DPC over an approximately 2 cm by approximately 2 cm portion of upper inner arm skin. In the roughly 24-week study, patients were dosed weekly with diphenylcyclopropenone on the scalp throughout. It was small differences in pooled library volume that mainly caused per-sample TCR yields to vary.

Regarding time point: patch test 3, about 24 weeks after DPC sensitization. Treatment in this sample: therapeutic diphenylcyclopropenone sensitization with weekly scalp DPC. Unfractionated whole blood served as the source for total RNA extraction. The CDR3 is 15 residues long. The ends were cut back, 5 bases at V and 0 bases at J, with 15 bases in the middle. The germline CDR1 and CDR2 sequences are DFQATT and SNEGSKA (reference sequence). This clonotype showed up just a few times. TCRdb reanalysed the RACE reads using MiXCR and keeps one entry per CDR3 protein. The sample shows more than 95,000 distinct CDR3 sequences, 25% to 35% of them seen only once.

This clonotype originated in a man aged 40-55 years with alopecia areata. Some clones in this sample may be carry-over from other donors' samples. The V call is TRBV20-1, the J call TRBJ2-3; D might be TRBD1 or TRBD2, each matching 6 bases. The specimen comprised whole blood, sampled in connection with sensitization to the hapten diphenylcyclopropenone (DPC). The CDR3 loop is CSALDRTTSTDTQYF. In DNA form, the CDR3 reads TGCAGTGCTCTTGACAGGACTACTAGCACAGATACGCAGTATTTT.